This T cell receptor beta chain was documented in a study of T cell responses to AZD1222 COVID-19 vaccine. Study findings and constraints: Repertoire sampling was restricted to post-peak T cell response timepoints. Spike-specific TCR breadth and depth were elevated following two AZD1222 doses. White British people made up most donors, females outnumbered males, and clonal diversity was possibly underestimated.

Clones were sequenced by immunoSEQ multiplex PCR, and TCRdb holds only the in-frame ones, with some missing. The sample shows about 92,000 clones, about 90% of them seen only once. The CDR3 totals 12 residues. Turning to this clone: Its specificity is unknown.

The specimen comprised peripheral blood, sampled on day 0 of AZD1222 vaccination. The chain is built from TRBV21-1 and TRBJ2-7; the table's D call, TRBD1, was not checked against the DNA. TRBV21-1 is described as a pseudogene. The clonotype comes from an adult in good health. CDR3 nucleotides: TGTGCCAGCAGCAACGGCAGGAAGAAGCAGTACTTC. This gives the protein CASSNGRKKQYF.